In this sample, the clone carrying this TCR beta chain turned up a few times. Its matching antigen is unknown. Using immunoSEQ multiplex PCR, the repertoire was profiled, and TCRdb retains in-frame clones only, with some absent. Of some 9,000 clones detected, 64% appear once; the ten largest clones hold around 4%. The sample is drawn from a study of neoadjuvant anti-PD-1 for oral cavity cancer. Study details: Around day 43, patients without progression received a fourth nivolumab dose before surgery. General study results and limits: PBMC Gini-index clonality exceeded responders' in non-responders post-nivolumab.

V lost 6 bases to trimming and J lost 2 bases, with 8 bases between them. Germline V gene lookup returns CDR1 SGHTA and CDR2 FQGTGA. This CDR3 has 13 amino acids. Time point indicated: after neoadjuvant nivolumab, at surgical resection. Stage II-IVA oral cavity squamous cell carcinoma was new and untreated by systemic or radiation therapy. PBMCs were not maintained or expanded in culture before analysis. The sequence came from a person between 40 and 85 years old with oral cavity squamous cell carcinoma. The chain links TRBV7-3 to TRBJ2-1, with D tentatively TRBD2 (5 bases). Sequencing used PBMCs, obtained after nivolumab (anti-PD-1) treatment. CDR3 bases: TGTGCCAGCAGTACTAGTCCCTACAATGAGCAGTTCTTC. Translated: CASSTSPYNEQFF.